This TCR beta chain was documented in a study of blood T cell repertoires in COVID-19. Study context: From T cells, B-cell-depleted T cells, or PBMCs came the material, which was cDNA or gDNA.

Measured with immunoSEQ multiplex PCR; TCRdb has only the in-frame clones, and not every one. The table includes 89,000 or so clones, about 90% detected once. Followed longitudinally, the Seattle patients had been enrolled during active infection. The CDR3 is 15 amino acids. CDR1 and CDR2 (germline): MDHEN, SYDVKM. Between the trimmed V and J ends, which lost 1 base and 1 base, there was a span of 8 bases. The rearrangement uses TRBV28 and TRBJ1-3; no firm D call. The TCR sequence derives from a man aged 45-65 years with COVID-19, enrolled during active disease. Sequenced material: peripheral blood. CDR3 nucleotide sequence: TGTGCCAGCAGTTTATTGTCGGGATCTGGAAACACCATATATTTT. Amino acid sequence: CASSLLSGSGNTIYF.